This T cell receptor beta chain was sequenced in a study of T cell repertoires in cytomegalovirus infection. Broader study findings: Carriers of CMV plus the relevant HLA were identified by cumulative public TCR beta family frequency.

CDR1 is DFQATT and CDR2 is SNEGSKA in the germline V gene (reference sequence). CDR3 length equals 13 residues. The V and J ends lost 6 bases and 3 bases respectively, with 15 bases between them. TCRdb re-called the reads with MiXCR, one entry per CDR3 protein. The sample lists 250,000 to 300,000 distinct CDR3 sequences; around 20% were seen once. There are a few counts of this clonotype. Its antigen remains unidentified. The chain couples TRBV20-1 to TRBJ2-7, with D unresolved. The starting material was cultured PBMCs, obtained from culture after CMV antigen stimulation. The receptor's source is a human donor in good health (CMV status not recorded). Some clones in this sample may be carry-over from other donors' samples. Written as DNA, the CDR3 is TGCAGTGCCACCACAGACAATTTCTACGAGCAGTACTTC. As protein: CSATTDNFYEQYF.